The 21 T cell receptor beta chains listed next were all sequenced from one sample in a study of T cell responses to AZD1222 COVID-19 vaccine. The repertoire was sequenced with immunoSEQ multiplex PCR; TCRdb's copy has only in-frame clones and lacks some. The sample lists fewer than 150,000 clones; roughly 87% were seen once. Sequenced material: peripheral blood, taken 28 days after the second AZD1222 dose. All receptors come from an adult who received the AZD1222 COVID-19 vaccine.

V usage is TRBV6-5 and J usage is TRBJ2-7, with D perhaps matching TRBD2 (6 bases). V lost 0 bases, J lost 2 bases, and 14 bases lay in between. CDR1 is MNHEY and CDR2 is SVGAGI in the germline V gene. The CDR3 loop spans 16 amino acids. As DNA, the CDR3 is TGTGCCAGCAGTTACTCTGCTAGCGAGATGACCTACGAGCAGTACTTC. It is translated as CASSYSASEMTYEQYF.

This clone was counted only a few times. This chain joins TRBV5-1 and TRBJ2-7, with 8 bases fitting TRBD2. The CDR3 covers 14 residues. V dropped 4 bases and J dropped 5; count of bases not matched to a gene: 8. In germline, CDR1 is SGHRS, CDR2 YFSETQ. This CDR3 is CASSSSGSRDEQYF. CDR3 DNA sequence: TGCGCCAGCAGCAGCAGCGGGAGTCGGGACGAGCAGTACTTC.

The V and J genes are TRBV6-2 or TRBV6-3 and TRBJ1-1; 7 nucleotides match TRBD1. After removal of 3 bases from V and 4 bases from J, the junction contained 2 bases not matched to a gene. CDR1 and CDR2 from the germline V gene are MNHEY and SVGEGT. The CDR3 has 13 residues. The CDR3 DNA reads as TGTGCCAGCAGTTATTCAGGGGGCACTGAAGCTTTCTTT. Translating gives CASSYSGGTEAFF.

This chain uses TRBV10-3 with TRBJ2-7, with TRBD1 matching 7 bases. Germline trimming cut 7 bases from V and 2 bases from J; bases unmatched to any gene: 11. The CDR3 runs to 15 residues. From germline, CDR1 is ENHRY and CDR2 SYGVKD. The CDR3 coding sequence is TGTGCCATCACACGGGACAGCAAAGGGGCCTACGAGCAGTACTTC. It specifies CAITRDSKGAYEQYF.

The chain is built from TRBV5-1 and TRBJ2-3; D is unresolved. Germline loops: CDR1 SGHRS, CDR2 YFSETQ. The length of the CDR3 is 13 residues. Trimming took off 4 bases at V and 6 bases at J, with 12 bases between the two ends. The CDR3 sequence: CASSLYTQDTQYF. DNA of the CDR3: TGCGCCAGCAGCCTATACACGCAGGATACGCAGTATTTT.

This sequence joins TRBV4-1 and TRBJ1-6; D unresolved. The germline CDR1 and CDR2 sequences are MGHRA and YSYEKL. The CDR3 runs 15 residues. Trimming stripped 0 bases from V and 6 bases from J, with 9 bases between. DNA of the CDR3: TGCGCCAGCAGCCAAGATCAGACGGGTAATTCACCCCTCCACTTT. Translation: CASSQDQTGNSPLHF.

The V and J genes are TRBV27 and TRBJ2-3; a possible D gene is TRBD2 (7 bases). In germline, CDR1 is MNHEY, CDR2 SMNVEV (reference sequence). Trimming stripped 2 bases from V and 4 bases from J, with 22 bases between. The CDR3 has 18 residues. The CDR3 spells CASSLAPGAGEGADTQYF. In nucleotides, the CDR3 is TGTGCCAGCAGTTTAGCCCCGGGGGCGGGAGAAGGTGCAGATACGCAGTATTTT.

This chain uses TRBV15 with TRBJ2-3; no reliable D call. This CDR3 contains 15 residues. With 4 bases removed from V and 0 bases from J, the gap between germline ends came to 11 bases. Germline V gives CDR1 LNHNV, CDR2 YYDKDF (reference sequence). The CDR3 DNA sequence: TGTGCCACCAGCAAGCTGGGAATTAGCACAGATACGCAGTATTTT. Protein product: CATSKLGISTDTQYF. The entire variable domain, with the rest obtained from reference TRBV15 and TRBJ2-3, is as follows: DAMVIQNPRYQVTQFGKPVTLSCSQTLNHNVMYWYQQKSSQAPKLLFHYYDKDFNNEADTPDNFQSRRPNTSFCFLDIRSPGLGDTAMYLCATSKLGISTDTQYFGPGTRLTVL.

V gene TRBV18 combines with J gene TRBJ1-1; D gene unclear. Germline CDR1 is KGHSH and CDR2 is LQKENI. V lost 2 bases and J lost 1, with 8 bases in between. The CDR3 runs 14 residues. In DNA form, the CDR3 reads TGTGCCAGCTCACCAAAACAGAGGAACACTGAAGCTTTCTTT. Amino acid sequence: CASSPKQRNTEAFF. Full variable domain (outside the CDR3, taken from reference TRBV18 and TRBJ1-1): NAGVMQNPRHLVRRRGQEARLRCSPMKGHSHVYWYRQLPEEGLKFMVYLQKENIIDESGMPKERFSAEFPKEGPSILRIQQVVRGDSAAYFCASSPKQRNTEAFFGQGTRLTVV.

CDR3 nucleotides: TGTGCCAGCAGTAACGTTTACGAGCAGTACTTC. Protein product: CASSNVYEQYF. V usage is TRBV6-5 and J usage is TRBJ2-7; no definite D call. Germline V gives CDR1 MNHEY, CDR2 SVGAGI. The CDR3 contains 11 residues. V lost 5 bases and J 4 bases, leaving 6 bases between the germline ends.

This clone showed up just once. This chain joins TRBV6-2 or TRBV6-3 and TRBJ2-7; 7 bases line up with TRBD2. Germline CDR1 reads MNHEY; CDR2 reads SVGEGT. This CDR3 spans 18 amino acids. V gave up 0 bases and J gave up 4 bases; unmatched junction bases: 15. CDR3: CASSYSPYAGEADYEQYF. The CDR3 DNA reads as TGTGCCAGCAGTTACTCGCCCTACGCGGGGGAGGCGGATTACGAGCAGTACTTC.

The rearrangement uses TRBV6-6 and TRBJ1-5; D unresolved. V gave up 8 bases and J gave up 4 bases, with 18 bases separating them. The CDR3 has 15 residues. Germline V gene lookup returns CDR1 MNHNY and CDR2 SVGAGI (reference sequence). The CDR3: CASSIGQAANQPQHF. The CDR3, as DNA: TGTGCCAGCTCCATAGGGCAGGCGGCTAATCAGCCCCAGCATTTT.

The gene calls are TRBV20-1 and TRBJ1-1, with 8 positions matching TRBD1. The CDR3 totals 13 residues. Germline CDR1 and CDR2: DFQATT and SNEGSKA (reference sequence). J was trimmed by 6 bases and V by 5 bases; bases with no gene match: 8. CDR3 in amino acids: CSAGGQGGSEAFF. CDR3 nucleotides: TGCAGTGCTGGTGGACAGGGCGGATCTGAAGCTTTCTTT.

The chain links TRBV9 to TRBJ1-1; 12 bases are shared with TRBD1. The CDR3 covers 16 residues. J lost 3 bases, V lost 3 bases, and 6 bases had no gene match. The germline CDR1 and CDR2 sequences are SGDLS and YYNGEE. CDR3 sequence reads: CASSAGTGGAYTEAFF. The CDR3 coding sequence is TGTGCCAGCAGCGCCGGGACAGGGGGCGCTTACACTGAAGCTTTCTTT. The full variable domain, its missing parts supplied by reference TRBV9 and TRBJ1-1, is DSGVTQTPKHLITATGQRVTLRCSPRSGDLSVYWYQQSLDQGLQFLIQYYNGEERAKGNILERFSAQQFPDLHSELNLSSLELGDSALYFCASSAGTGGAYTEAFFGQGTRLTVV.

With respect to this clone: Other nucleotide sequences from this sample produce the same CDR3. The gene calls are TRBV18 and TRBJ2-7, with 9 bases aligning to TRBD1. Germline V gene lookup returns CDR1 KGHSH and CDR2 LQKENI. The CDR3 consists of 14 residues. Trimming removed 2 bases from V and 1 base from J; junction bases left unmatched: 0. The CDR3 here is CASSPGTGSYEQYF. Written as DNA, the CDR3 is TGTGCCAGCTCACCAGGGACAGGGTCCTACGAGCAGTACTTC.

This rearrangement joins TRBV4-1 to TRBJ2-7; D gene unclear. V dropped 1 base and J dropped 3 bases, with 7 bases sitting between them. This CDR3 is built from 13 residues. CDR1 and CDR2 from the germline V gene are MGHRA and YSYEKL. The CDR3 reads CASSQAPIYEQYF. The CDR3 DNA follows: TGCGCCAGCAGCCAAGCTCCCATCTACGAGCAGTACTTC.

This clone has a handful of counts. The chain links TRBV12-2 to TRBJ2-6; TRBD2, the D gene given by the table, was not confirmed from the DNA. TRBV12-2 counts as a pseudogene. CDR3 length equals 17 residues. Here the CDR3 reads CASRLLAGGSGANVLTF. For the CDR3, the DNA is TGTGCAAGTCGCTTACTAGCGGGAGGCTCTGGGGCCAACGTCCTGACTTTC.

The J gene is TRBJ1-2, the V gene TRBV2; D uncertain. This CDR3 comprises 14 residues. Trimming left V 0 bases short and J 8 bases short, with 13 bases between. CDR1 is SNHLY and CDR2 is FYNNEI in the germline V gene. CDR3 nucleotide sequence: TGTGCCAGCAGTGAAGCAAGAGCCGGGTGGGGCTACACCTTC. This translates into CASSEARAGWGYTF.

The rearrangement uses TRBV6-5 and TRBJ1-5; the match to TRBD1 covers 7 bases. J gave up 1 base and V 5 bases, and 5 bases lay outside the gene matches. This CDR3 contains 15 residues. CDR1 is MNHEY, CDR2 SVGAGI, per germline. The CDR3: CASSTPGQSNQPQHF. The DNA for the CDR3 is TGTGCCAGCAGTACGCCGGGACAGAGCAATCAGCCCCAGCATTTT.

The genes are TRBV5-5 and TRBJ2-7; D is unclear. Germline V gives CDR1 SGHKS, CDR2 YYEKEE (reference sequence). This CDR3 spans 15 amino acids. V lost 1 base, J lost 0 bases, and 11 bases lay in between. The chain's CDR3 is CASSLMAESSYEQYF. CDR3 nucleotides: TGTGCCAGCAGCTTGATGGCGGAAAGCTCCTACGAGCAGTACTTC.

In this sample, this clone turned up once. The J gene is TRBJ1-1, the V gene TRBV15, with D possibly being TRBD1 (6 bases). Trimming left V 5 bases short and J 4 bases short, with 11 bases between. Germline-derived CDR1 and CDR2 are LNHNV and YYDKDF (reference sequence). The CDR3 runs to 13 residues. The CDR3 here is CATSLLQGTEAFF. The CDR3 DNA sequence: TGTGCCACCAGCCTCCTACAGGGCACTGAAGCTTTCTTT.